This TCR beta chain came from a study of T cells in localized non-small cell lung cancer (dated by TCRdb to 2018 to 2021). Turning to the overall study: T cell repertoires of a few hundred early-stage NSCLC patients were analyzed, with tumors being compared against uninvolved tumor-adjacent lungs. All 240 or so NSCLC patients in the cohort were treatment-naive and had localized lung tumors that were resected. Of the NSCLC patients, around 130 were male and around 99 were female, and the mean age was roughly 61 years.

Comment on this clone: Its antigen remains undetermined. Per-base qualities were not stored, and no clone one base away is much larger.

The immunoSEQ Assay was used to sequence TCR beta CDR3 regions from DNA. As for the authors' bioinformatics: T cell density was computed as TCR beta template counts normalized to usable DNA estimated by amplifying housekeeping genes. Richness was estimated using the preseqR package, with extrapolation to 400,000 templates for PBMC samples and to 120,000 templates for tissue samples. Clonality was taken to be one minus Pielou's evenness. Differential abundance testing on productive amino-acid clonotypes, with a minimum total count of 5 and an alpha of 0.1, was used to identify tissue-enriched TCRs. The Jaccard Index and the Morisita Overlap Index were used to measure how much the repertoires overlapped between compartments. GLIPH grouped TCR beta CDR3s together with public tetramer-defined viral CDR3s, and a viral motif had to include at least three viral sequences and show V-gene enrichment. TCRdb took this table from immuneACCESS and kept in-frame rearrangements with V and J called. Such tables lack part of the clones; where checked against another copy, unresolved V genes explain under half of the gap, and the rest is unexplained. The V and J calls and clone size are taken from that table; D and trimming were inferred from the DNA. This sample has 2,500 to 3,000 clones in its table, and under 30% of those were observed once. Less than 15% of the sample goes to the ten largest clones.

Uninvolved adjacent lung was obtained at least 2 cm from the tumor margin, and the absence of atypia was confirmed by two independent pathologists. At diagnosis, peripheral blood, uninvolved tumor-adjacent lung and tumor were collected and stored as a combination of fresh-frozen and FFPE material. What the research found in general, with its limitations: Longer overall survival was associated with higher blood T cell density, whereas shorter survival was associated with higher adjacent-lung clonality. Because the study design was exploratory, TCR variables were selected using unadjusted p-values without false-discovery rate correction. Uninvolved tumor-adjacent lung showed the highest T cell clonality, higher than tumor, which suggests more focused antigenic responses in the uninvolved tumor-adjacent lung. Because multi-region tumor sequencing was not performed, intratumor heterogeneity could not be ruled out. A median of about 50 of the top 100 tumor clones turned up in the paired uninvolved adjacent lung, and fewer than 35 of those clones also ranked among the top 100 of that same adjacent lung.

The germline V gene (reference sequence) sets CDR1 to LNHDA and CDR2 to SQIVND. The CDR3 starts with the cysteine, ends with the phenylalanine, and has 15 residues. Solely the CDR3 DNA is kept, with 45 bases framed from the first base. Deletion took 4 bases off V and 4 bases off J, with a span of 14 bases between the germline ends. Material: normal lung tissue next to the tumor, obtained before any cancer treatment. This TCR came from a male donor at least 60 years old with stage II lung adenocarcinoma. The receptor chain draws on TRBV19 and TRBJ1-5; TRBD1 is possibly the D segment (6 matching bases). CDR3 loop: CASSTLGTSNQPQHF. Here is the DNA: TGTGCCAGTAGTACCCTCGGGACAAGTAATCAGCCCCAGCATTTT.